The present T cell receptor (beta chain) was sequenced within a study of Graves' ophthalmopathy and Graves' hyperthyroidism. Points from the study as a whole: At just under 71% sensitivity and 72% to 75% specificity, the model predicted progression of the ophthalmopathy.

Worth noting for this clonotype: Its antigen is unidentified.

Investigators amplified TCR beta CDR3 regions from RNA transcripts. First-round RT-PCR with HTBI primers preceded a second-round multiplex PCR. TCRdb used MiXCR to reprocess the multiplex PCR reads, holding one entry per CDR3 protein. The sample includes over 500,000 distinct CDR3 sequences, about 20% of them seen just once. Germline CDR1 reads MNHEY; CDR2 reads SMNVEV (reference sequence). The CDR3 has 15 amino acids. V was clipped by 6 bases and J by 2 bases; unmatched bases: 6. The sequence was collected from a woman between 18 and 30 years old with stable Graves' hyperthyroidism. Some clones in this sample may be carry-over from other donors' samples. Sequenced sample: peripheral blood. The genes are TRBV27 and TRBJ1-5; 8 bases agree with TRBD1. CDR3 bases: TGTGCCAGCAGGGACAGGGCTTTGGGCAATCAGCCCCAGCATTTT. It codes for CASRDRALGNQPQHF.